A single sample is the source of the 22 T cell receptor beta chains below, sequenced in a study of response to subunit inactivated influenza vaccine. TCRdb redid the calling of the RT-PCR reads with MiXCR, one entry per CDR3 protein. The sample has about 570,000 distinct CDR3 sequences; about an eighth are singletons. This specimen consisted of PBMCs from blood, obtained on the day of vaccination. These receptors all stem from a man in his fifties or sixties who received an inactivated influenza vaccine.

This clonotype was seen more than once but under ten times. This chain links TRBV20-1 with TRBJ2-3; 7 positions agree with TRBD2. V shed 8 bases, J shed 2 bases, and the junction held 10 bases outside the gene matches. CDR1 is DFQATT and CDR2 is SNEGSKA in the germline V gene (reference sequence). The CDR3 runs to 14 residues. The CDR3 spells CSRPGEGNTDTQYF. CDR3 nucleotides: TGCAGTCGCCCGGGGGAGGGGAACACAGATACGCAGTATTTT.

This rearrangement joins TRBV18 to TRBJ2-1; unclear D gene. The V end was cut by 0 bases, the J end by 6 bases, with 6 bases between. CDR1 is KGHSH, CDR2 LQKENI, per germline. The CDR3 has 13 amino acids. CDR3 amino acids: CASSPPLANEQFF. CDR3 nucleotides: TGTGCCAGCTCACCACCCCTGGCCAATGAGCAGTTCTTC. The whole variable domain, remainder taken from reference TRBV18 and TRBJ2-1, is NAGVMQNPRHLVRRRGQEARLRCSPMKGHSHVYWYRQLPEEGLKFMVYLQKENIIDESGMPKERFSAEFPKEGPSILRIQQVVRGDSAAYFCASSPPLANEQFFGPGTRLTVL.

The chain carries TRBV5-1 and TRBJ1-1; D is perhaps TRBD1 (5 bases). The V and J ends lost 2 bases and 0 bases respectively, with 11 bases between them. The CDR3 covers 15 residues. Germline CDR1 is SGHRS and CDR2 is YFSETQ. DNA of the CDR3: TGCGCCAGCAGCTTCGGGGGAATAATGAACACTGAAGCTTTCTTT. This sequence encodes CASSFGGIMNTEAFF.

Ten or more counts support this clonotype. This chain connects TRBV29-1 to TRBJ1-5; possible D gene TRBD1, 6 bases. The CDR3 runs 13 residues. The germline gives CDR1 SQVTM, CDR2 ANQGSEA. Trimming shortened V by 7 bases and J by 3 bases, and 13 bases separated the two germline ends. The CDR3 region has the DNA TGCAGCGCCCGGGACAACTTCAATCAGCCCCAGCATTTT. Translated: CSARDNFNQPQHF.

The chain couples TRBV12-3 or TRBV12-4 to TRBJ2-3, with 9 nucleotides matching TRBD1. The CDR3 covers 16 residues. V was clipped by 7 bases and J by 6 bases; unmatched bases: 14. CDR3 protein: CASTFYRGREVDTQYF. Written as DNA, the CDR3 is TGTGCCAGCACTTTTTACAGGGGGCGAGAGGTGGATACGCAGTATTTT.

This clonotype has only a few counts. The rearrangement joins TRBV15 to TRBJ2-7; TRBD1 aligns across 9 bases. Losses at the gene ends were 5 bases for V and 5 bases for J; bases not matched to a gene: 7. CDR1 and CDR2 (germline): LNHNV, YYDKDF (reference sequence). This CDR3 is built from 14 residues. CDR3 nucleotides: TGTGCCACCAGCCCTAAAAGGACAGGGGACGAGCAGTACTTC. This sequence encodes CATSPKRTGDEQYF.

This clonotype was observed a few times. The chain joins TRBV12-3 or TRBV12-4 to TRBJ2-7; 9 positions match TRBD1. The CDR3 is 14 residues long. V shed 5 bases and J 2 bases; nucleotides not matched to a gene: 4. The CDR3 is CASSIRDRAYEQYF. The CDR3 coding sequence is TGTGCCAGCAGTATCCGGGACAGGGCCTACGAGCAGTACTTC.

Only a few counts were recorded for this clonotype. The chain's CDR3 is CASSVGPGHEQFF. The CDR3 coding sequence is TGTGCCAGCAGCGTAGGCCCAGGGCATGAGCAGTTCTTC. This chain links TRBV9 with TRBJ2-1, with a possible D match to TRBD1 (5 bases). This CDR3 comprises 13 residues. CDR1 and CDR2 (germline): SGDLS, YYNGEE. V shed 0 bases and J shed 8 bases, with 9 bases lying between them.

The gene calls are TRBV11-2 and TRBJ2-7; 7 nucleotides agree with TRBD1. The CDR3 runs 14 residues. Losses at the gene ends were 4 bases for V and 3 bases for J; bases not matched to a gene: 6. Germline CDR1 SGHAT, CDR2 FQNNGV. The chain's CDR3 is CASSSTGSGYEQYF. The CDR3 DNA reads TGTGCCAGCAGCTCGACAGGGTCGGGCTACGAGCAGTACTTC.

This clonotype was counted a few times. The J gene is TRBJ2-7, the V gene TRBV30; D remains unclear. Deletions cut 4 bases from V and 2 bases from J, with 12 bases between. CDR3 length: 13 residues. From germline, CDR1 is GTSNPN and CDR2 SVGIG (reference sequence). The CDR3 DNA reads TGTGCCTGGAAGACCGGGTTGACCTACGAGCAGTACTTC. It translates to CAWKTGLTYEQYF.

The chain couples TRBV5-1 to TRBJ1-2, with D perhaps TRBD1 (5 bases). Trimming shortened V by 4 bases and J by 3 bases, and 16 bases separated the two germline ends. The CDR3 runs 15 residues. Germline V gives CDR1 SGHRS, CDR2 YFSETQ. DNA for the CDR3: TGCGCCAGCAGCGGAGGAGGGGCAGCTGACTATGGCTACACCTTC. Protein product: CASSGGGAADYGYTF. Combining the CDR3 with reference TRBV5-1 and TRBJ1-2 gives the whole variable domain KAGVTQTPRYLIKTRGQQVTLSCSPISGHRSVSWYQQTPGQGLQFLFEYFSETQRNKGNFPGRFSGRQFSNSRSEMNVSTLELGDSALYLCASSGGGAADYGYTFGSGTRLTVV.

This chain joins TRBV4-3 and TRBJ2-1; D uncertain. Per the germline V gene, CDR1 is LGHNA and CDR2 is YSLEER. Trimming took 1 base from V and 4 from J, leaving 14 bases between them. The CDR3 sequence is 16 residues long. CDR3 region: CASSQAHSGLYNEQFF. For the CDR3, the DNA is TGCGCCAGCAGCCAAGCCCACTCAGGCCTGTACAATGAGCAGTTCTTC.

This clonotype was counted many times. The chain has TRBV12-3 or TRBV12-4 and TRBJ2-7, with D tentatively TRBD1 (5 bases). The CDR3 contains 12 residues. The V gene lost 3 bases and the J gene lost 3 bases, with 6 bases spanning the gap. Written as DNA, the CDR3 is TGTGCCAGCAGTTTCGACAGCTACGAGCAGTACTTC. Its protein is CASSFDSYEQYF.

V gene TRBV5-6 combines with J gene TRBJ2-1; 15 bases align to TRBD2. Trimming at V came to 4 bases and at J to 3 bases, leaving 14 bases not matched to a gene. CDR1 is SGHDT, CDR2 YYEEEE, per germline. CDR3 size: 20 residues. CDR3 sequence: CASSLRTSGRAGEGYNEQFF. DNA for the CDR3: TGTGCCAGCAGCCTACGGACTAGCGGGAGGGCCGGGGAAGGCTACAATGAGCAGTTCTTC.

This clonotype was observed a few times. The chain combines TRBV9 with TRBJ1-5; a weak D match, TRBD1 (5 bases). This CDR3 has 14 residues. CDR1 and CDR2 (germline): SGDLS, YYNGEE. V was shortened by 0 bases and J by 7 bases, with 11 bases between the two germline ends. The CDR3 DNA is TGTGCCAGCAGCGTAGGACAGTTCGACCAGCCCCAGCATTTT. This encodes CASSVGQFDQPQHF.

This clonotype has only a few counts. This chain joins TRBV29-1 and TRBJ2-7; D unclear. Trimming stripped 0 bases from V and 0 bases from J, with 12 bases between. The CDR3 contains 15 residues. Germline-derived CDR1 and CDR2 are SQVTM and ANQGSEA. As DNA, the CDR3 is TGCAGCGTTGAAGAAAGGTACGGCAGCTCCTACGAGCAGTACTTC. This encodes CSVEERYGSSYEQYF.

The gene calls are TRBV25-1 and TRBJ2-3, with D possibly being TRBD2 (5 bases). Germline CDR1 MGHDK, CDR2 SYGVNS. Trimming left V 1 base short and J 11 bases short, with 13 bases between. This CDR3 is 13 amino acids long. DNA of the CDR3: TGTGCCAGCAGTGAATCTGAGTGGAGGCAGCAGTATTTT. This codes for CASSESEWRQQYF.

This clonotype has more than one count but fewer than ten. J is TRBJ2-1 and V is TRBV4-3, with TRBD2 identical over 9 bases. Germline loops: CDR1 LGHNA, CDR2 YSLEER. This CDR3 is 14 amino acids long. V lost 2 bases to trimming and J lost 9 bases; unmatched junction nucleotides: 5. For the CDR3, the DNA is TGCGCCAGCAGCCAAAAGCGGGAGGCTTTTGAGCAGTTCTTC. Translation: CASSQKREAFEQFF.

This clonotype was counted only a few times. The chain combines TRBV14 with TRBJ1-6; D is perhaps TRBD1 (5 bases). CDR1 SGHDN and CDR2 FVKESK come from the germline V gene. This CDR3 contains 14 residues. V lost 1 base to trimming and J lost 10 bases, with 11 bases between them. The CDR3 nucleotides are TGTGCCAGCAGCCAAGTGGTGGGGGTCTCACCCCTCCACTTT. This translates into CASSQVVGVSPLHF.

Ten or more counts support this clonotype. V gene TRBV11-2 combines with J gene TRBJ1-4, with D tentatively TRBD1 (6 bases). The V and J ends lost 5 bases and 0 bases respectively, with 19 bases between them. This CDR3 contains 18 residues. Germline CDR1 SGHAT, CDR2 FQNNGV. The CDR3 region is CASSLTDSTFSTNEKLFF. The CDR3 DNA sequence: TGTGCCAGCAGCCTTACGGACAGCACCTTTTCAACTAATGAAAAACTGTTTTTT.

The chain couples TRBV10-3 to TRBJ2-5; 14 nucleotides line up with TRBD2. This CDR3 spans 16 amino acids. CDR1 is ENHRY and CDR2 is SYGVKD in the germline V gene. The trim removed 4 bases at V and 7 bases at J, leaving 8 bases unmatched. The CDR3 loop is CAISAGLAGGLLTQYF. The CDR3 DNA follows: TGTGCCATCAGTGCCGGACTAGCGGGGGGCCTATTGACCCAGTACTTC.

This chain connects TRBV6-5 to TRBJ2-3; no firm D call. Germline CDR1 MNHEY, CDR2 SVGAGI. The CDR3 length is 14 residues. Trimming cost V 2 bases and J 2 bases, with 8 bases left between them. In DNA form, the CDR3 reads TGTGCCAGCAGTTACATGGCAGCCACAGATACGCAGTATTTT. Amino acids: CASSYMAATDTQYF.